This T cell receptor (beta chain) was captured in a study of cytomegalovirus exposure and HLA in healthy donors (dated by TCRdb to about 2017). With regard to the full study: An earlier analysis of about 560 of the donors reported under 300 Gb of sequence data and 117 million unique TCR beta sequences obtained from around 190 million T cells. An early release that covered some 640 HLA-typed donors contained approximately 300 gigabases of sequencing data and tens of millions of unique TCR sequences. Of the approximately 400 genotyped donors, approximately 82% fell in the genetic ancestry cluster associated with self-reported Caucasian donors. The study aimed to test whether signatures of past pathogen exposure could be identified by cataloging public T cell receptors. The study profiled the T cell repertoires of 500 to 800 subjects by immunosequencing and related them to cytomegalovirus serostatus. A separate validation cohort of roughly 110 different subjects was used in addition to the roughly 670-subject first cohort. To predict cytomegalovirus infection status, the study combined high-throughput TCR immunosequencing, statistical association of individual TCRs with disease status, and machine learning. A later analysis re-analyzed previously published TCR beta repertoires from roughly 690 donors and added high-resolution HLA genotyping to study TCR occurrence patterns. Rather than using new phenotypic data, the later analysis identified candidate immune exposures from TCR beta sequences and from how often those sequences occurred across donors. In an earlier analysis of roughly 540 of the donors, high-throughput TCR beta sequencing was used to judge whether each TCR beta V gene segment behaved as functional or pseudogenic. Donor age, sex, ethnicity and CMV serostatus were collected together with the repertoire data. In a later genetic analysis, genome-wide SNP genotypes for about three fifths of the roughly 670 donors were used, and that subset was treated as a discovery cohort. Every repertoire in the discovery cohort had been generated on one and the same sequencing platform. HLA typing included class I and class II loci at four-digit resolution. Typing coverage varied by locus: about 620-640 donors for A, B, C, DRB1 and DQB1; under 550 for DQA1; about 570 for DPA1; approximately 490 for DPB1. Four or five DR-DQ haplotypes were handled as single units for association and clustering because linkage in the cohort was strong. Among some 400 genotyped donors of the cohort, an average of about 240,000 unique TCR beta nucleotide sequences were sequenced per donor, 15% to 20% of them non-productive.

On the study overall, not on this receptor specifically: Compared with the roughly 720-donor mean, donors in an Asian-associated ancestry cluster had fewer N-insertions in productive TCRs, according to a later genetic analysis. The authors suggested that the approach could potentially be generalized to other disease states and immunological phenotypes. Because HLA typing was unavailable for some donors at each locus, only the typed subset was used in association tests. Most TCR sequences were observed very rarely across donors, whereas some public TCRs were present in many individuals. Some IMGT-functional V segments, including TRBV6-2 and TRBV6-3, could not be told apart with the 87-base-pair reads, so those segments were excluded. In a later analysis, HLA-associated TCR beta chains were found to be more clonally expanded and to have lower generation probabilities than equally common non-associated chains. When HLA alleles, especially DR and DQ, strongly co-occurred, TCR associations were difficult to assign to individual alleles. The earlier analysis of almost 600 of the donors excluded roughly 17 rarely observed V segments, including chromosome 9 orphons, because counts were too low. CMV serostatus was the only immune exposure information available for the cohort. According to a later analysis, most CMV-associated TCR beta chains appeared to be HLA-restricted, and the HLA associations seemed to be driven largely by CMV exposure. The sequencing pipeline was judged likely to have produced a cluster of highly shared sequence variants as a technical artifact. Correlated functional status among segregating V segments might reflect linkage disequilibrium, but an unknown experimental factor could not be ruled out. A further reported finding was that TCR beta sequences accurately predicted the HLA-A and HLA-B alleles for most subjects in the first cohort. According to a later analysis, TCR association rates differed among HLA loci, with DRB1 alleles showing the most associated TCRs and HLA-C alleles showing the fewest. In a later analysis, around 17,000 TCR beta sequences were associated with specific HLA alleles at a false discovery rate of 0.05. Cytomegalovirus status was reported to be diagnosed by the classifier with high specificity and sensitivity in both the original and validation cohorts. Only TCR beta chains were sequenced in this cohort, and the absence of alpha or paired-chain data limited detectable features. In a later genetic analysis, a missense DCLRE1C variant was associated with V-gene and J-gene trimming of TCR beta chains, and the association was replicated in an independent cohort. The study gave a list of 150 to 200 TCR beta chains associated with cytomegalovirus. In a later analysis, several top co-occurrence clusters were reported to appear linked to parvovirus B19, influenza, CMV and Epstein-Barr virus. In vitro tests confirmed that a few of the cytomegalovirus-associated TCR beta chains recognize cytomegalovirus antigens. In an earlier analysis of 587 of the donors, most TCR beta V segments appeared in productive rearrangements about 87% or about 30% of the time, broadly matching IMGT annotations. The presence/absence analyses assumed that sequencing depth was roughly uniform across donors, and that assumption may not be true.

A remark on this clone: Its binding antigen is unknown. Within one base of it there is no much larger clone, and no base qualities were kept.

Library method: the immunoSEQ multiplex PCR assay. For the multiplex PCR, a mixture combining 60 forward primers for TCR Vbeta segments and 13 reverse primers for TCR Jbeta segments was used. The CDR3 region of rearranged TCR beta genes was amplified from genomic DNA with a multiplex PCR assay. The amplified TCR beta libraries were sequenced on the Illumina HiSeq System as 87-base-pair reads. Per the source publication's procedure: A later analysis tallied 75 million to 85 million unique TCR beta chains across the 610 or so repertoires, and some 10 million of those chains were shared by two or more donors. Raw reads were error-corrected and collapsed into unique sequences by a nearest-neighbor algorithm in which closely related sequences were merged to remove PCR and sequencing errors. CDR3 sequences were aligned to IMGT reference sequences to assign V, D and J gene segments. For a sequence to be retained, a match of at least six nucleotides to both a V gene segment and a J gene segment was required. Rearrangements were called productive when the CDR3 lacked stop codons and stayed in frame with V and J; all others were non-productive. Following IMGT convention, CDR3 was defined as the stretch from the second conserved V-encoded cysteine up to the conserved J-encoded phenylalanine. The earlier analysis of 500 to 650 of the donors excluded any sequence lacking an unambiguous match to a single V gene segment. An earlier analysis of 500 to 700 of the donors classified V segments as functional when productive rearrangements were above 56.7% and as segregating when the standard deviation between donors was above 5%. A statistical classification framework was developed to diagnose cytomegalovirus status using the catalog of TCR beta chain sequences. V and J gene assignment, in a later analysis, came from comparing TCR nucleotide sequences with IMGT/GENE-DB human TR gene sequences. The TCRdist pipeline was used in a later analysis to assign CDR3 sequences and most-parsimonious VDJ recombination scenarios. In a later analysis, every TCR beta chain was defined by the combination of its CDR3 amino acid sequence and its V-gene family, and reads without a unique V-gene family were dropped. A later analysis removed roughly 590 highly shared, low-generation-probability nucleotide sequences to deal with suspected cross-contamination and a sequencing artifact. In a later analysis, a clonal expansion index was calculated for each public chain from normalized within-repertoire ranks of inferred template counts. Generation probabilities in a later analysis came from a VDJ recombination model fitted to out-of-frame rearrangements, and those results were checked against IGoR. In a later analysis, TCR-TCR, TCR-HLA and TCR-CMV co-occurrence was scored with hypergeometric tests, and a repertoire-size bias correction was applied to TCR pairs. In a later analysis, false discovery rates were estimated by permuting HLA or CMV assignments 20 times. In a later analysis, co-occurring TCRs were grouped with DBSCAN, and TCRdist sequence similarity was added when clustering was performed within HLA-allele-positive subsets. Repertoires with fewer than 30,000 or more than 120,000 public chains were left out of co-occurrence clustering, as were five repertoires with anomalous nucleotide sharing. Here the immuneACCESS table is served through TCRdb, limited to in-frame sequences with V and J called. Missing clones are a known gap in these copies; in checked studies unresolved V genes cover under half, and the rest lacks a known reason. V and J calls and clone size are given by that table; D and trimming were obtained from the DNA. Counted in this sample were approximately 160,000 clones; about 80% of them appeared once. More than 0.8% of the sample is in the top ten clones.

Trimming takes 6 bases from V and 0 bases from J, and the germline ends sit 11 bases apart. From the germline V gene, CDR1 is SNHLY and CDR2 is FYNNEI. The CDR3 has 14 amino acids, counting the end cysteine and phenylalanine. CDR3 DNA is the only sequence kept; it has 42 bases, read in frame from the first base. The cohort was made up of 500 to 850 healthy bone marrow donors. All cohort members were sampled while nominally healthy, although unrecorded immune exposures were likely present. The donor tested CMV seronegative and was one of the 352 seronegative cohort members. A peripheral blood sample was provided by each donor, and peripheral blood mononuclear cells were used for TCR beta sequencing. The Qiagen DNeasy Blood Extraction Kit was used to extract genomic DNA from the blood cell samples.

This receptor was obtained from a woman aged 40 to 49 in good health and CMV-seronegative. The chain is encoded by TRBV2 joined to TRBJ1-1, and possibly TRBD1, on 6 matching bases. The specimen sequenced was PBMCs. The DNA sequence is given as TGTGCCAGCAGCCTCAGACAGGTGAACACTGAAGCTTTCTTT. This encodes CASSLRQVNTEAFF.